This T cell receptor beta chain came from a study of PD-L1 blockade in urothelial cancer. Indicated time point: pretreatment peripheral blood. This clone was picked up a small number of times. What it binds is not known. Study results and limitations: Lower pretreatment blood TCR clonality, under the median, predicted better survival, researchers reported. Durable-benefit patients had greater expansion of tumor-associated blood clones at 3 weeks.

Trimming removed 4 bases at V and 0 bases at J, with 14 bases between. CDR1 SGHKS and CDR2 YYEKEE come from the germline V gene (reference sequence). The CDR3 length is 16 residues. Assay: immunoSEQ multiplex PCR; the TCRdb copy retains only in-frame clones and omits some. The sample lists tens of thousands of clones; roughly 89% were seen once. The sequence was obtained from a woman aged 70 to 79 with urothelial cancer. J is TRBJ2-1 and V is TRBV5-5; D unclear. Specimen: PBMCs, collected around atezolizumab (anti-PD-L1) treatment. Here the CDR3 reads CASSPIRVSSYNEQFF. The CDR3 region has the DNA TGTGCCAGCAGCCCAATCCGGGTGAGCTCCTACAATGAGCAGTTCTTC.